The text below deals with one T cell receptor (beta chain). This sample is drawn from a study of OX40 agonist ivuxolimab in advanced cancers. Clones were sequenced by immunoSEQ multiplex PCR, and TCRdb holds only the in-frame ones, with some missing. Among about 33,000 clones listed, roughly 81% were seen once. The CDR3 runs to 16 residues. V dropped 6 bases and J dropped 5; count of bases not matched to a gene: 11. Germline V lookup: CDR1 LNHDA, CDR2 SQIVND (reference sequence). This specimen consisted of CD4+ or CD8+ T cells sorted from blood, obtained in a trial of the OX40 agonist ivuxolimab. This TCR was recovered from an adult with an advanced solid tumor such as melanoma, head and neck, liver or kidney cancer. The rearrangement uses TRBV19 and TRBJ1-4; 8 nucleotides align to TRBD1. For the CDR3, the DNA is TGTGCCAGTAGCCGCTCCAGGGGGCGGGAAAATGAAAAACTGTTTTTT. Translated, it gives CASSRSRGRENEKLFF.